The source of this T cell receptor (beta chain) is a study of blood T cells in healthy people across ages. Overall study: Through template switching, about one barcoded beta molecule was captured per two T cells, as measured in model experiments.

There are 16 residues in the CDR3. With 0 bases clipped from V and 1 base from J, the junction kept 5 bases outside the gene matches. Germline lookup yields CDR1 SGHKS and CDR2 YYEKEE (reference sequence). Study results and caveats: In older individuals, TCR beta diversity per million T cells was lower, falling roughly linearly with age. Long-lived and aged donors differed, with more naive CD4+ cells and higher diversity in the long-lived.

This clonotype appeared many times. Its antigen is as yet unknown. Together with a sample-barcoded 5' primer, a J-beta primer mix was included in a second PCR lasting about 6 to 12 cycles. TCRdb redid the calling of the 5' RACE reads with MiXCR, one entry per CDR3 protein. The sample lists roughly 700,000 distinct CDR3 sequences; approximately 29% were seen once. The study recruited healthy Caucasian donors from Russia who were aged roughly 6 to 95. Sequencing was performed on blood. The sequence was obtained from a woman aged 80 or over in good health. The chain employs TRBV5-5 and TRBJ2-7, with TRBD1 identical over 9 bases. CDR3 sequence: CASSLGTGANSYEQYF. CDR3 DNA sequence: TGTGCCAGCAGCTTGGGGACAGGGGCGAATTCCTACGAGCAGTACTTC.